What follows are 7 T cell receptor beta chains derived from one specimen sequenced in a study of molecular identifiers for immune sequencing clone quantification. TCRdb independently ran MiXCR on the PCR reads; one entry per CDR3 protein. The repertoire includes over 600,000 distinct CDR3 sequences, nearly 20% of them detected once, and 0.7% to 1% sits in the top ten. Specimen: naive CD8+ T cells from blood, with Jurkat cell RNA spiked in. Subset in this sample: FACS-sorted CD8+CD4-CCR7+CD45RA+ naive T cells. These receptors originate from a human donor in good health. Some libraries in this study had Jurkat cell RNA spiked in.

Comment on this clonotype: A much larger clonotype is one base distant, so this may be a read error. V gene TRBV4-1 combines with J gene TRBJ2-2, with 8 bases that match TRBD1. Unmatched junction bases numbered 10, after V lost 4 bases and J lost 0 bases. Germline assignment: CDR1 MGHRA and CDR2 YSYEKL. CDR3 length equals 18 residues. Here the CDR3 reads CASSRGQGHPTNTGELFF. CDR3 sequence (DNA): TGCGCCAGCAGCCGAGGACAGGGACACCCTACGAACACCGGGGAGCTGTTTTTT.

This chain joins TRBV15 and TRBJ1-1; a weak D match, TRBD1 (5 bases). Trimming removed 0 bases from V and 0 bases from J, with 11 bases in between. CDR3 length: 16 residues. Germline V gives CDR1 LNHNV, CDR2 YYDKDF (reference sequence). For the CDR3, the DNA is TGTGCCACCAGCAGAGATTGGGGGAGGATGAACACTGAAGCTTTCTTT. Translating it yields CATSRDWGRMNTEAFF.

This clonotype was observed a handful of times. The V and J genes are TRBV19 and TRBJ2-2, with D possibly matching TRBD1 (6 bases). Trimming removed 5 bases from V and 6 bases from J, with 19 bases in between. The V gene's germline CDR1 is LNHDA and CDR2 SQIVND (reference sequence). The CDR3 consists of 16 residues. CDR3 coding DNA: TGTGCCAGTAGTCAGCTTACAGGGTGGGAATCCGGGGAGCTGTTTTTT. This sequence encodes CASSQLTGWESGELFF.

This clonotype appeared a few times. In DNA form, the CDR3 reads TGTGCCACCAGTCCTTCAGGGGGTATAGATACGCAGTATTTT. It is translated as CATSPSGGIDTQYF. V and J are TRBV24-1 and TRBJ2-3; 7 bases match TRBD1. Trimming took 6 bases from V and 5 from J; bases not matched to a gene: 7. CDR3 length: 14 residues. Germline CDR1 KGHDR, CDR2 SFDVKD.

This clonotype was observed a few times. The chain recombines TRBV28 with TRBJ1-4; no clear D gene. The CDR3 runs 15 residues. Per germline, CDR1 MDHEN and CDR2 SYDVKM. Between the trimmed V and J ends, which lost 6 bases and 7 bases, there was a span of 18 bases. This chain's CDR3 is CASRATGPWTEKLFF. CDR3 DNA sequence: TGTGCCAGCAGAGCTACCGGGCCGTGGACTGAAAAACTGTTTTTT.

In its sample, this clonotype was seen many times. The chain couples TRBV6-5 to TRBJ2-7, with D hard to call. The CDR3 contains 13 residues. Germline CDR1 MNHEY, CDR2 SVGAGI. With 2 bases removed from V and 2 bases from J, the gap between germline ends came to 7 bases. The CDR3 DNA follows: TGTGCCAGCAGTTACAGGGAAACCTACGAGCAGTACTTC. Encoded protein: CASSYRETYEQYF.

A note on this clonotype: This may be a read error, as it is one base from a much larger clone. The chain links TRBV9 to TRBJ2-7; the D gene is possibly TRBD2 (5 bases). The CDR3 covers 16 residues. Per germline, CDR1 SGDLS and CDR2 YYNGEE. CDR3 loop: CASSPSGEIPLAEQCF. Here the CDR3 DNA reads TGTGCCAGCAGCCCGAGTGGGGAGATACCTCTTGCCGAGCAGTGCTTC.